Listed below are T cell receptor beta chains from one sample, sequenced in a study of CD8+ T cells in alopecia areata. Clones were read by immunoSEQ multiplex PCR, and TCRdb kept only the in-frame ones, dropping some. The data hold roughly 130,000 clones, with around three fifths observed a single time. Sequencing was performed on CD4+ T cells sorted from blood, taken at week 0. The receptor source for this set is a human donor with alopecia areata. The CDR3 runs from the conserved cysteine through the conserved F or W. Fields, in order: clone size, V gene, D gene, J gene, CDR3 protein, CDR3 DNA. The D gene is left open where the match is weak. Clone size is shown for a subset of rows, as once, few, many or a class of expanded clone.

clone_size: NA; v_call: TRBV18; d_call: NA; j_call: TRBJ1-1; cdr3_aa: CASSPGTTGNTEAFF; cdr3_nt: TGTGCCAGCTCACCCGGGACAACGGGGAACACTGAAGCTTTCTTT
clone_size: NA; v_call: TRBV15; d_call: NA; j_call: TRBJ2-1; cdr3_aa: CATRSGAGTLEQFF; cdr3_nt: TGTGCCACCAGATCAGGTGCGGGGACCCTTGAGCAGTTCTTC
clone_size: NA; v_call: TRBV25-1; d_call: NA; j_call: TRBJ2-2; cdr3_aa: CATTPVGGGELFF; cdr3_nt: TGTGCCACCACACCCGTCGGGGGAGGGGAGCTGTTTTTT
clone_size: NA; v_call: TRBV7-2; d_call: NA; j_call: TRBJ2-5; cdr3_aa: CASRSQRGQETQYF; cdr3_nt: TGTGCCAGCAGATCCCAGAGGGGACAAGAGACCCAGTACTTC
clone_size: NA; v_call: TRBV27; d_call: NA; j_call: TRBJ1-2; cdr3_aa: CASSFMGASDGYTF; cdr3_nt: TGTGCCAGCAGTTTTATGGGGGCCTCGGATGGCTACACCTTC
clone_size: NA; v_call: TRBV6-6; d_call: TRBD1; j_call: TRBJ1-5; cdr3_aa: CASNSGTGRGQPQHF; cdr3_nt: TGTGCCAGCAATTCAGGGACAGGGAGGGGCCAGCCCCAGCATTTT
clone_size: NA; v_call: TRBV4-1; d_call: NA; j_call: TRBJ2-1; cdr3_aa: CASSQAQVNEQFF; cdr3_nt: TGCGCCAGCAGCCAAGCACAGGTTAATGAGCAGTTCTTC
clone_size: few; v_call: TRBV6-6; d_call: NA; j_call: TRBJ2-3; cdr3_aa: CASSPPGDLTDTQYF; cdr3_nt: TGTGCCAGCAGTCCCCCCGGGGACCTCACAGATACGCAGTATTTT
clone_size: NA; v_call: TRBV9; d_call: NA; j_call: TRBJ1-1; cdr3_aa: CASSYQMNTEAFF; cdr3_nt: TGTGCCAGCAGCTATCAGATGAACACTGAAGCTTTCTTT
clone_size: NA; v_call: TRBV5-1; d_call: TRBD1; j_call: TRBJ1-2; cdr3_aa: CASSLLGQGAHGYTF; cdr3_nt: TGCGCCAGCAGCTTGTTGGGACAGGGGGCTCACGGCTACACCTTC
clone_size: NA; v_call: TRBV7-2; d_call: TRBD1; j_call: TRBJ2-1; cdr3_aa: CASSFTAGTGVSEQFF; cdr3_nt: TGTGCCAGCAGCTTTACTGCGGGGACAGGTGTTAGTGAGCAGTTCTTC
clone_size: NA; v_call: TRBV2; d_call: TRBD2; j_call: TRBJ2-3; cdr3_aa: CASREGGDTQYF; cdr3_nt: TGTGCCAGCAGAGAGGGAGGGGATACGCAGTATTTT
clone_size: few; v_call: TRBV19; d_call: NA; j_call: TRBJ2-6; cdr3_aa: CASMSRQGVNVLTF; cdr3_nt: TGTGCCAGTATGAGCCGCCAGGGTGTCAACGTCCTGACTTTC
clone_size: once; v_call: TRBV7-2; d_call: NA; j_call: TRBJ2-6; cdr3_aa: CASMGTGANVLTF; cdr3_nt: TGTGCCAGCATGGGGACTGGGGCCAACGTCCTGACTTTC
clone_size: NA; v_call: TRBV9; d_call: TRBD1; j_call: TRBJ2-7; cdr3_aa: CASSVEDRGYEQYF; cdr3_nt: TGTGCCAGCAGCGTAGAGGACAGGGGTTACGAGCAGTACTTC
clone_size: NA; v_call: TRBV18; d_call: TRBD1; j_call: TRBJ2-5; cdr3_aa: CASSPEGQGILQETQYF; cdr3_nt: TGTGCCAGCTCACCAGAGGGACAGGGAATCCTCCAAGAGACCCAGTACTTC
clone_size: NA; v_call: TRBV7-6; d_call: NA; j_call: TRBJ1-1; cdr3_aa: CASSHPDDAEAFF; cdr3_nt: TGTGCCAGCAGCCACCCAGATGACGCTGAAGCTTTCTTT
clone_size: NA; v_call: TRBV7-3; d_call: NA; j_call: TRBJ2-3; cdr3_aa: CASSSQRTDTQYF; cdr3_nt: TGTGCCAGCAGCTCTCAGCGGACAGATACGCAGTATTTT
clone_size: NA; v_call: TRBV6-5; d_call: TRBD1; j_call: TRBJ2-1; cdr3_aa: CASSPDRGSYNEQFF; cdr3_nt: TGTGCCAGCAGTCCGGACAGGGGCTCCTACAATGAGCAGTTCTTC
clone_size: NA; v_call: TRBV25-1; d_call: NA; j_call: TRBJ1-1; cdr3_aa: CASSAGRLEAFF; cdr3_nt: TGTGCCAGCAGTGCGGGACGGCTAGAAGCTTTCTTT
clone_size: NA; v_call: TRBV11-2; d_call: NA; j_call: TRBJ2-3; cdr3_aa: CASSLFGDTQYF; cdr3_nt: TGTGCCAGCAGCTTGTTTGGGGATACGCAGTATTTT
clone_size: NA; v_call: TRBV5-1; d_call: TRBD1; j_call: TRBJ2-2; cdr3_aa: CASSLEGQGNTGELFF; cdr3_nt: TGCGCCAGCAGCTTGGAGGGACAGGGAAACACCGGGGAGCTGTTTTTT
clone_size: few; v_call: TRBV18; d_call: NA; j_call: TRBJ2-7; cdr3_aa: CASSLGAGQSYEQYF; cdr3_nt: TGTGCCAGCTCACTTGGGGCGGGCCAATCCTACGAGCAGTACTTC
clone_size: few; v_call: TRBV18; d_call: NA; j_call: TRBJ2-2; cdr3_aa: CASSPLTPNTGELFF; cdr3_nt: TGTGCCAGCTCACCACTCACCCCGAACACCGGGGAGCTGTTTTTT
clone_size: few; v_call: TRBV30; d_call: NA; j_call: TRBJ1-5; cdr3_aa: CAWSVQGHQPQHF; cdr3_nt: TGTGCCTGGAGTGTACAGGGTCATCAGCCCCAGCATTTT
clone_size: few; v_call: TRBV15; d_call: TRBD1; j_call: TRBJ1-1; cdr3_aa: CATSRDRGQWATEAFF; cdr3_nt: TGTGCCACCAGCAGAGACAGGGGGCAATGGGCCACTGAAGCTTTCTTT
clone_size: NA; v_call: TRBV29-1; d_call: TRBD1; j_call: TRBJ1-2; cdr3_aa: CSAQGDRDFYGYTF; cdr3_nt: TGCAGCGCCCAGGGAGACAGGGACTTCTATGGCTACACCTTC
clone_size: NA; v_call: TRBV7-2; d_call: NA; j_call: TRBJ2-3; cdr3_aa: CASSLFHSSTDTQYF; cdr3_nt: TGTGCCAGCAGCTTATTTCACTCTAGCACAGATACGCAGTATTTT
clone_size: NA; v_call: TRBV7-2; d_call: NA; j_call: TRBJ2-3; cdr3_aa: CASSRDGSTDTQYF; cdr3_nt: TGTGCCAGCAGCAGGGACGGGAGCACAGATACGCAGTATTTT
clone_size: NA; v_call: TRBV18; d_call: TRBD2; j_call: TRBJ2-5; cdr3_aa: CASSPWTSGQETQYF; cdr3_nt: TGTGCCAGCTCACCTTGGACTAGCGGACAAGAGACCCAGTACTTC
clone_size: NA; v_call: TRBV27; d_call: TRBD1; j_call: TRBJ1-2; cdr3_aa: CASTIKGTGHGYTF; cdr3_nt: TGTGCCAGCACCATTAAGGGGACAGGGCATGGCTACACCTTC
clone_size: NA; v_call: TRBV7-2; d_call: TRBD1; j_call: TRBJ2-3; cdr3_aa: CASSLRIGGAWTDTQYF; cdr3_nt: TGTGCCAGCAGCTTACGTATAGGGGGCGCTTGGACAGATACGCAGTATTTT
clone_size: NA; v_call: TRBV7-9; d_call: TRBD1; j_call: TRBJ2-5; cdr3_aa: CASSQTTGDGETQYF; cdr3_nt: TGTGCCAGCAGCCAGACCACAGGGGACGGAGAGACCCAGTACTTC
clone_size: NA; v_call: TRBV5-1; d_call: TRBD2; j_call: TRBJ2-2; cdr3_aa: CASQEAAGVPGELFF; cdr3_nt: TGCGCCAGTCAGGAAGCAGCGGGAGTTCCCGGGGAGCTGTTTTTT